Each of the 11 T cell receptor beta chains below was sequenced from the same sample in a study of tumor-infiltrating lymphocytes in oesophageal squamous cell carcinoma (dated by TCRdb to about 2016). Receptors were amplified or captured by PCR. TCRdb records Illumina HiSeq 2000 as the sequencer. TCRdb reran the public reads through fastp at Q25 and MiXCR, keeping productive beta chains. Every CDR3 protein is listed once, alongside the most common genes and DNA of its rows. The table for this sample lists 16,000 or so distinct CDR3 sequences; around 40% of them were counted only once. Clones ranked in the top ten supply 41% of the sample. Sequencing input: blood. The receptors were sampled from a female donor with esophageal squamous cell carcinoma.

This clonotype was counted a few times. V gene TRBV6-6 combines with J gene TRBJ2-1; no reliable D call. CDR1 is MNHNY, CDR2 SVGAGI, per germline (reference sequence). The CDR3 runs to 15 residues. The V end lost 0 bases, the J end lost 10 bases, and 16 bases lay between the germline ends. The CDR3 sequence: CASSYSMSGVEEQFF. In nucleotides, the CDR3 is TGTGCCAGCAGTTACTCGATGAGTGGTGTGGAAGAGCAGTTCTTC.

For the CDR3, the DNA is TGTGCCAGCAGCTTGGACAGGGGGTATGAGGAGACCCAGTACTTC. Translated, it gives CASSLDRGYEETQYF. The chain combines TRBV7-6 with TRBJ2-5, with TRBD1 identical over 10 bases. Trimming took 3 bases from V and 5 from J; bases not matched to a gene: 6. The CDR3 is 15 residues long. Germline loops: CDR1 SGHVS, CDR2 FNYEAQ.

This clonotype was observed a few times. No conserved phenylalanine or tryptophan is present at the end of the CDR3, so a read error is the likely explanation. The DNA is left out, because the CDR3 cannot be placed on it with certainty; the CDR3 is given as TCRdb lists it. This sequence joins TRBV7-6 and TRBJ2-7. The CDR3 sequence runs 14 residues, both termini included. From germline, CDR1 is SGHVS and CDR2 FNYEAQ. The CDR3 loop is CASSLEGYGYTFGS.

This clonotype appeared a few times. This sequence joins TRBV7-6 and TRBJ2-5; TRBD2 aligns across 9 bases. Gene TRBJ2-1 matches the end of the DNA better, so the J call may be wrong. The CDR3 runs 15 residues. Germline values: CDR1 SGHVS, CDR2 FNYEAQ. CDR3 nucleotides: TGTGCCAGCAGCTGGGGCGGGGGGGCTAACAATGAGCAGTTCTTC. Residues: CASSWGGGANNEQFF.

With regard to this clonotype: Here the CDR3 omits its conserved ending phenylalanine or tryptophan, so a read error is the likely source. No DNA is shown, since the ends of the CDR3 on it are uncertain; the CDR3 is the one TCRdb lists. The V call is TRBV7-3, the J call TRBJ1-1; the table's D gene call, TRBD1, was not cross checked with the DNA. The CDR3 is 16 amino acids in total, end residues counted. CDR1 SGHTA and CDR2 FQGTGA come from the germline V gene. CDR3 loop: CASSPSDREMATPSVR.

This clonotype was counted at least ten times. The CDR3 sequence: CASSSQGASGANVLTF. CDR3 DNA: TGCGCCAGCAGCTCTCAGGGGGCCTCTGGGGCCAACGTCCTGACTTTC. The V and J genes are TRBV5-1 and TRBJ2-6; TRBD1 aligns across 8 bases. Germline trimming cut 3 bases from V and 0 bases from J; bases unmatched to any gene: 2. The CDR3 consists of 16 residues. Germline V gives CDR1 SGHRS, CDR2 YFSETQ.

The chain links TRBV12-3 or TRBV12-4 to TRBJ2-5, with TRBD2 identical over 14 bases. The V and J ends lost 7 bases and 4 bases, in that order; junction bases with no gene match: 8. CDR3 length: 16 amino acids. CDR3 bases: TGTGCCAGCAACTTCGGGACTAGCGGGAGCACAGAGACCCAGTACTTC. Encoded protein: CASNFGTSGSTETQYF.

This chain uses TRBV24-1 with TRBJ2-5; tentatively, D is TRBD2 (6 bases). The J call may not be correct, given that the DNA end is closer to TRBJ2-1. Germline V gene sequence: CDR1 KGHDR, CDR2 SFDVKD. The CDR3 consists of 18 residues. The CDR3 region has the DNA TGTGCCACCAGTGATTTGGGTCCCGCGGGGACGGACCAAGAGACCCAGTTCTTC. Its protein product is CATSDLGPAGTDQETQFF.

At least ten counts were recorded for this clonotype. The chain is built from TRBV6-1 and TRBJ2-3; 9 positions agree with TRBD1. Germline CDR1 and CDR2: MNHNS and SASEGT. The CDR3 has 15 residues. V lost 5 bases and J lost 1; bases outside the gene matches: 4. CDR3 in amino acids: CASSPTGGGTDTQYF. CDR3 DNA: TGTGCCAGCAGTCCAACAGGGGGCGGCACAGATACGCAGTATTTT.

This clonotype has a handful of counts. This chain connects TRBV7-2 to TRBJ2-1, with D unresolved. The J call may be incorrect, as the DNA end agrees better with TRBJ2-7. The CDR3 extends over 16 amino acids. CDR1 and CDR2 from the germline V gene are SGHTA and FQGNSA. The CDR3 spells CASSPFPLCSYNEQYF. CDR3 DNA sequence: TGTGCCAGCAGCCCCTTCCCACTGTGCTCCTACAATGAGCAGTACTTC.

This clonotype has ten or more counts. The chain couples TRBV2 to TRBJ1-5; TRBD1 aligns across 7 bases. Germline values: CDR1 SNHLY, CDR2 FYNNEI. V lost 6 bases, J lost 2 bases, and 4 bases stayed unmatched. There are 14 residues in the CDR3. The CDR3 DNA reads as TGTGCCAGCAGCACAGGGGTCGGCAATCAGCCCCAGCATTTT. Amino acids: CASSTGVGNQPQHF.